This TCR beta chain emerged from a study of T cells after yellow fever vaccination. This clonotype has at least ten counts. TCRdb ran MiXCR on the 5' RACE reads and lists one entry per CDR3 protein. The sample contains 300,000 to 400,000 distinct CDR3 sequences, 8.7% of which appear only once. The receptor's source is a young man who received the YFV17D yellow fever vaccine. The sequencing here drew on PBMCs, taken on the day of the first yellow fever vaccination.

The CDR3 loop reads CASSLGGTDLYV. CDR3 nucleotides: TGTGCCAGCAGCTTAGGCGGGACAGATTTGTACGTC. This sequence joins TRBV7-2 and TRBJ2-7; a possible D gene is TRBD1 (7 bases). The CDR3 extends over 12 amino acids. The V end lost 1 base, the J end lost 12 bases, and 13 bases lay between the germline ends. Per the germline V gene, CDR1 is SGHTA and CDR2 is FQGNSA.